This T cell receptor beta chain is drawn from a study of shared T cell receptors in the human thymus. This table comes from immunoSEQ multiplex PCR, and its TCRdb copy is limited to in-frame clones, with some not included. The sample includes roughly 710,000 clones, 80% to 90% seen only once; the top ten take roughly 0.01%. V was shortened by 4 bases and J by 4 bases, with 19 bases between the two germline ends. CDR1 and CDR2 (germline): LNHDA, SQIVND (reference sequence). This CDR3 is built from 16 residues. The sample also formed part of further work on human thymus T cells. That paper notes: Thymus tissue was removed during corrective cardiac surgery. Blood and thymic repertoires both appeared biased in V and J gene usage. Related studies noted strongly shared thymic repertoires across unrelated people.

This rearrangement joins TRBV19 to TRBJ1-2, with D tentatively TRBD1 (6 bases). The origin of this receptor is a girl in the first two years of life with a congenital heart defect. The sample consisted of thymocytes. DNA of the CDR3: TGTGCCAGTAGTAAACCTTCCCAGGACAGTCGCTATGGCTACACCTTC. Translating it yields CASSKPSQDSRYGYTF. Full variable domain (outside the CDR3, taken from reference TRBV19 and TRBJ1-2): DGGITQSPKYLFRKEGQNVTLSCEQNLNHDAMYWYRQDPGQGLRLIYYSQIVNDFQKGDIAEGYSVSREKKESFPLTVTSAQKNPTAFYLCASSKPSQDSRYGYTFGSGTRLTVV.